This T cell receptor beta chain emerged from a study of CD8 T cells in ankylosing spondylitis. This clonotype was counted many times. Germline trimming cut 4 bases from V and 4 bases from J; bases unmatched to any gene: 8. CDR1 and CDR2 (germline): WNHNN, SYGVQD (reference sequence). This CDR3 has 16 residues. Via MiXCR, TCRdb re-called the 5' RACE reads, giving one row per CDR3 protein. The data hold 50,000 to 60,000 distinct CDR3 sequences, with 7.4% observed a single time. The chain recombines TRBV10-1 with TRBJ1-3, with 9 bases matching TRBD1. This sequence was found in a female donor with ankylosing spondylitis or in good health (not recorded which). Material: blood, either unsorted or a sorted T cell fraction (not recorded which). Written as DNA, the CDR3 is TGCGCCAGCAGTGGTCCCGGGACAGGGAACGGAAACACCATATATTTT. Its protein is CASSGPGTGNGNTIYF.